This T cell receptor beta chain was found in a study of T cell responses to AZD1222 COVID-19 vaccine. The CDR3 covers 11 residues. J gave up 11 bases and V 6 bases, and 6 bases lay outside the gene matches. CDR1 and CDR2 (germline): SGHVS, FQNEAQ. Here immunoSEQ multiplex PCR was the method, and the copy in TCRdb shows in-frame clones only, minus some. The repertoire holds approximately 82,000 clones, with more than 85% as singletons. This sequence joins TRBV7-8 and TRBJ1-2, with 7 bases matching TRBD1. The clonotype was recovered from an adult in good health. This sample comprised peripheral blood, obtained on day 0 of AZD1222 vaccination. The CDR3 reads CASSIDRDYTF. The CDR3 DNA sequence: TGTGCCAGCAGTATTGACAGGGATTACACCTTC.